What follows is one TCR beta chain and its context. This entry belongs to a study of blood T cell repertoires in COVID-19. As processed by the authors: Estimation of nucleated cell counts relied on the amplification of reference gene primers. Libraries were prepared by immunoSEQ multiplex PCR; TCRdb keeps only in-frame clonotypes and omits some of them. The DNA gave D and trimming, while V, J and clone size come from that table. The sample has around 100,000 clones; 84% are singletons. J gave up 5 bases and V 2 bases, and 9 bases lay outside the gene matches. This CDR3 is built from 16 residues. Germline V gene data show CDR1 as LGHNA and CDR2 as YNFKEQ.

The sample comprised peripheral blood. The chain combines TRBV4-2 with TRBJ2-5; 9 nucleotides agree with TRBD2. The sequence derives from a man in his sixties with acute or convalescent COVID-19. The CDR3 DNA sequence: TGTGCCAGCAGCCAAAGCGGGGCGGGAGGGACGGAGACCCAGTACTTC. Translated: CASSQSGAGGTETQYF.